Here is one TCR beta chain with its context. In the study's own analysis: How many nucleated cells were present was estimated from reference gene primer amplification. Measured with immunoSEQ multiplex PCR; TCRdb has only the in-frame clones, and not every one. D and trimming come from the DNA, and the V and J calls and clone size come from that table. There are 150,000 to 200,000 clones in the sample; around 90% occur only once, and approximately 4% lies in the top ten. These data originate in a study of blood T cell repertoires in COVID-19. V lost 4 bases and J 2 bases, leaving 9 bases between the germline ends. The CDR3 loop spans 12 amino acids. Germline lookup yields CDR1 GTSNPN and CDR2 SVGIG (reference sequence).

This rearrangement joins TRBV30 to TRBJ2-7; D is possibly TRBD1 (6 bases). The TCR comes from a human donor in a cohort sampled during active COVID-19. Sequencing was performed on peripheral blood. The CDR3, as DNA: TGTGCCTGGACCACAGGGACCTACGAGCAGTACTTC. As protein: CAWTTGTYEQYF.